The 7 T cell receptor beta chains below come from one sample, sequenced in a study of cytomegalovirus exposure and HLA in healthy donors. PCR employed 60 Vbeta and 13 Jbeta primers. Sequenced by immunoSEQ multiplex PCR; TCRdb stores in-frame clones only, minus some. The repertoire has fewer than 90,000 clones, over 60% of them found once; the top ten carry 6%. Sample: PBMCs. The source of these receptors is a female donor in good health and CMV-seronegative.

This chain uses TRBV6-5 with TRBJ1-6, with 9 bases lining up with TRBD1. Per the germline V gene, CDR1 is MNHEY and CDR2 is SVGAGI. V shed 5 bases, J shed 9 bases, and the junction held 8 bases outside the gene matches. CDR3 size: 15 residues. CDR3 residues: CASSQGDRESSPLHF. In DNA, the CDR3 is TGTGCCAGCAGTCAAGGGGACAGGGAAAGTTCACCCCTCCACTTT.

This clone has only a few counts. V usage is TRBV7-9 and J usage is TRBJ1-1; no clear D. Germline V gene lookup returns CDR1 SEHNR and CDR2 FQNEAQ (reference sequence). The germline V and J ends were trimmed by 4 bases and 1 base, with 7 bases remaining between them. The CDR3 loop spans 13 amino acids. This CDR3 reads CASSSRQNTEAFF. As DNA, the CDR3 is TGTGCCAGCAGCTCCCGACAGAACACTGAAGCTTTCTTT.

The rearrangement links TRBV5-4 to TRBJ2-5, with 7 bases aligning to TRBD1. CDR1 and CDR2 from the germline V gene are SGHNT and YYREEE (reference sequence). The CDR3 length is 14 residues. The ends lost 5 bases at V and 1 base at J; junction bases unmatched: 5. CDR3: CASSRQGFQETQYF. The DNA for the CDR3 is TGTGCCAGCAGTAGACAGGGCTTCCAAGAGACCCAGTACTTC. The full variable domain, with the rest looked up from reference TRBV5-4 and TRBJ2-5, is ETGVTQSPTHLIKTRGQQVTLRCSSQSGHNTVSWYQQALGQGPQFIFQYYREEENGRGNFPPRFSGLQFPNYSSELNVNALELDDSALYLCASSRQGFQETQYFGPGTRLLVL.

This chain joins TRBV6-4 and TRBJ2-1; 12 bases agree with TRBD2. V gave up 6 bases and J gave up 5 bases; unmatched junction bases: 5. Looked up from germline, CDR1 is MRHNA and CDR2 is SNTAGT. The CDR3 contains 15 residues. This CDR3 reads CASSASGGANNEQFF. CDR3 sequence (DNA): TGTGCCAGCAGCGCTAGCGGGGGGGCAAACAATGAGCAGTTCTTC.

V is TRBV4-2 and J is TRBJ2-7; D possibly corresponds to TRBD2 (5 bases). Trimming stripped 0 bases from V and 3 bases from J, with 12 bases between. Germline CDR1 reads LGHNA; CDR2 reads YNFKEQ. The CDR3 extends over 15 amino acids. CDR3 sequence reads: CASSQDQVGSYEQYF. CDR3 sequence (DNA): TGTGCCAGCAGCCAAGATCAGGTAGGGAGCTACGAGCAGTACTTC.

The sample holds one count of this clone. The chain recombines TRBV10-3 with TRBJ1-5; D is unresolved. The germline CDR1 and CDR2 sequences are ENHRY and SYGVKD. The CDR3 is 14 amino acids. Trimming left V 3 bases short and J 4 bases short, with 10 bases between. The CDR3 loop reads CAISDASRNQPQHF. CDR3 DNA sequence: TGTGCCATCAGTGACGCGTCTCGAAATCAGCCCCAGCATTTT.

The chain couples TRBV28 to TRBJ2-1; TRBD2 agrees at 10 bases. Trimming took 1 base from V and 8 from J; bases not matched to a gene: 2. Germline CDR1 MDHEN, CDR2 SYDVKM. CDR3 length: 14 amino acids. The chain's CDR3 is CASSLSSGGHEQFF. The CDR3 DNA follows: TGTGCCAGCAGTTTATCTAGCGGGGGTCATGAGCAGTTCTTC.